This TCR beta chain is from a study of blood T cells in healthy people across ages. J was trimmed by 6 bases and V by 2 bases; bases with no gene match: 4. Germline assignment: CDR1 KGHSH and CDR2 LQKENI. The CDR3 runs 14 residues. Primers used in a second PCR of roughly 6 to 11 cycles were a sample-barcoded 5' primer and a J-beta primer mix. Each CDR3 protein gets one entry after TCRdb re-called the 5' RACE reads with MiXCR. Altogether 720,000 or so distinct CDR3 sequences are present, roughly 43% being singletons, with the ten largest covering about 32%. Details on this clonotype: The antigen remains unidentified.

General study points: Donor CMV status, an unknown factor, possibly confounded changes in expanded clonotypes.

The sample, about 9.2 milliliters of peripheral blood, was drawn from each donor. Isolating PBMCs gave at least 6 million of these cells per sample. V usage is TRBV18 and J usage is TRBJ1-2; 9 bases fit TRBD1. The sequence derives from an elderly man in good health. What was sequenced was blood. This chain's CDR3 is CASSPDRGSHGYTF. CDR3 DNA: TGTGCCAGCTCACCAGACAGGGGGTCTCATGGCTACACCTTC.